This TCR beta chain was sequenced during a study of blood T cell repertoires in COVID-19. Study information: Spain, Italy and the United States supplied samples that represented acute and convalescent COVID-19. PBMCs, B-cell-depleted T cells, or T cells were the source of the cDNA or gDNA that made up the material.

With 4 bases removed from V and 8 bases from J, the gap between germline ends came to 11 bases. Germline assignment: CDR1 LNHDA and CDR2 SQIVND (reference sequence). The CDR3 spans 12 residues. Under the authors' procedure: From reference gene primer amplification, estimates of nucleated cell counts were derived. TCRdb's table, derived via immunoSEQ multiplex PCR, lists solely in-frame clones and lacks some. D and trimming come from the DNA, and the V and J calls and clone size come from that table. The sample holds fewer than 65,000 clones, 86% seen once. The clonotype comes from a woman of 80 years or more with acute or convalescent COVID-19. The sample was peripheral blood. The chain carries TRBV19 and TRBJ1-2; D possibly corresponds to TRBD1 (6 bases). CDR3 bases: TGTGCCAGTAGTACCAGGGGTGGCGGCTACACCTTC. This translates into CASSTRGGGYTF.